Listed here are 19 T cell receptor beta chains from one sample, sequenced in a study of control samples from healthy donors and cancer patients (TCRdb year 2020). To prepare the library, the immunoSEQ multiplex PCR assay was applied. TCRdb obtained this table from immuneACCESS and retained in-frame rearrangements with V and J assigned. These tables miss some clones; where compared with another copy, unresolved V genes account for less than half of the shortfall, and the remainder is unexplained. For this sample there are roughly 43,000 clones; approximately 94% appear just once. The ten largest clones take up roughly a quarter of the sample. The material sequenced was blood. Receptor source: a man aged 55 to 69 in good health.

This chain links TRBV28 with TRBJ2-3; possibly TRBD2 for D (5 bases). The CDR3 runs 15 residues. Trimming took 5 bases from V and 0 from J, leaving 12 bases between them. Germline assignment: CDR1 MDHEN and CDR2 SYDVKM. CDR3 amino acids: CASSEWRSSTDTQYF. The CDR3 DNA reads as TGTGCCAGCAGTGAGTGGAGGTCTAGCACAGATACGCAGTATTTT.

The chain couples TRBV5-5 to TRBJ1-4; D is possibly TRBD1 (5 bases). V was clipped by 3 bases and J by 4 bases, with 16 bases between them. The germline CDR1 and CDR2 sequences are SGHKS and YYEKEE (reference sequence). CDR3 length: 16 amino acids. The CDR3 nucleotides read TGTGCCAGCAGCTCGCCTTTAGGGACCCATAATGAAAAACTGTTTTTT. It translates to CASSSPLGTHNEKLFF.

This rearrangement joins TRBV18 to TRBJ2-1; 8 bases map to TRBD2. The CDR3 extends over 14 amino acids. Germline V gene lookup returns CDR1 KGHSH and CDR2 LQKENI. Unmatched junction bases numbered 5, after V lost 3 bases and J lost 7 bases. The CDR3 DNA reads TGTGCCAGCTCACCTAATAGCGGGGATAATGAGCAGTTCTTC. This encodes CASSPNSGDNEQFF.

This clone was detected only once. The chain joins TRBV12-3 or TRBV12-4 to TRBJ2-5, with unresolved D. The CDR3 extends over 12 amino acids. V was clipped by 2 bases and J by 7 bases, with 8 bases between them. In DNA form, the CDR3 reads TGTGCCAGCAGTTTACTCCCGGGGACCCAGTACTTC. Translated: CASSLLPGTQYF.

The chain uses TRBV11-3 and TRBJ2-3, with D unclear. The V end lost 5 bases, the J end lost 6 bases, and 21 bases lay between the germline ends. CDR3 length: 16 residues. Looked up from germline, CDR1 is SGHNT and CDR2 is YENEEA. CDR3 residues: CASSPARRILPDTQYF. The CDR3 DNA reads TGTGCCAGCAGCCCGGCAAGACGTATTCTACCCGATACGCAGTATTTT.

This chain uses TRBV7-3 with TRBJ1-1; possibly TRBD1 for D (5 bases). From germline, CDR1 is SGHTA and CDR2 FQGTGA. V lost 2 bases and J 6 bases, leaving 10 bases between the germline ends. The CDR3 runs 13 residues. CDR3 loop: CASSLRGVPEAFF. CDR3 coding DNA: TGTGCCAGCAGCTTACGGGGGGTCCCTGAAGCTTTCTTT.

The chain couples TRBV3-1 (or the pseudogene TRBV3-2) to TRBJ2-7; the D is unclear. The CDR3 length is 13 residues. Trimming removed 6 bases at V and 4 bases at J, with 13 bases between. Germline V lookup: CDR1 LGHDT, CDR2 YNNKEL (reference sequence). Here the CDR3 DNA reads TGTGCCAGCAGAGCATCGGCTTCATACGAGCAGTACTTC. Protein product: CASRASASYEQYF.

This chain connects TRBV10-3 to TRBJ2-1, with TRBD2 identical over 7 bases. CDR3 length equals 16 residues. V was clipped by 3 bases and J by 1 base; unmatched bases: 6. The V gene's germline CDR1 is ENHRY and CDR2 SYGVKD. As DNA, the CDR3 is TGTGCCATCAGTGACCCCACGGGAGGATCCTACAATGAGCAGTTCTTC. Its translation is CAISDPTGGSYNEQFF.

The chain carries TRBV19 and TRBJ2-1, with no clear D. The germline V and J ends were trimmed by 5 bases and 7 bases, with 21 bases remaining between them. Germline V gives CDR1 LNHDA, CDR2 SQIVND (reference sequence). The CDR3 length is 16 residues. The CDR3 DNA reads TGTGCCAGTAGTCTCGGGTACCCCAGCTGGTTTAATGAGCAGTTCTTC. Encoded protein: CASSLGYPSWFNEQFF.

The CDR3 here is CASRAHRNTEAFF. In DNA form, the CDR3 reads TGTGCCAGCAGGGCACACAGGAACACTGAAGCTTTCTTT. This chain joins TRBV6-4 and TRBJ1-1; D is uncertain. This CDR3 is built from 13 residues. The germline V gene encodes CDR1 MRHNA and CDR2 SNTAGT. V was clipped by 6 bases and J by 1 base, with 9 bases between them.

This chain uses TRBV24-1 with TRBJ2-2, with D possibly being TRBD1 (6 bases). Germline CDR1 and CDR2: KGHDR and SFDVKD. The CDR3 spans 14 residues. Trimming took 5 bases from V and 5 from J, leaving 11 bases between them. DNA of the CDR3: TGTGCCACCAGTGGGACAGTCGTTACCGGGGAGCTGTTTTTT. This gives the protein CATSGTVVTGELFF.

The CDR3 DNA reads TGTGCCAGTAGTATTCCCAGATCTAGCACAGATACGCAGTATTTT. Translating gives CASSIPRSSTDTQYF. The chain employs TRBV19 and TRBJ2-3; no clear D. V was clipped by 3 bases and J by 0 bases, with 10 bases between them. There are 15 residues in the CDR3. The germline V gene has CDR1 LNHDA and CDR2 SQIVND (reference sequence).

CDR3 region: CASSALDRNQPQHF. CDR3 nucleotides: TGTGCCAGCAGCGCGTTGGACCGCAATCAGCCCCAGCATTTT. V gene TRBV9 combines with J gene TRBJ1-5, with no clear D. CDR1 is SGDLS, CDR2 YYNGEE, per germline. Deletions cut 3 bases from V and 2 bases from J, with 9 bases between. This CDR3 is built from 14 residues.

The chain employs TRBV18 and TRBJ1-1; D is undetermined. CDR1 and CDR2 from the germline V gene are KGHSH and LQKENI. The CDR3 loop spans 13 amino acids. The V end lost 2 bases, the J end lost 1 base, and 5 bases lay between the germline ends. In nucleotides, the CDR3 is TGTGCCAGCTCACCAAAGGCGAACACTGAAGCTTTCTTT. Residues: CASSPKANTEAFF.

This rearrangement joins TRBV4-2 to TRBJ2-1, with 10 positions matching TRBD2. V shed 0 bases, J shed 8 bases, and the junction held 7 bases outside the gene matches. Germline lookup yields CDR1 LGHNA and CDR2 YNFKEQ. This CDR3 has 16 amino acids. CDR3 coding DNA: TGTGCCAGCAGCCAAGAGACAGCTAGCGGGAGCTATGAGCAGTTCTTC. This translates into CASSQETASGSYEQFF.

This sequence joins TRBV6-5 and TRBJ1-5, with 7 positions matching TRBD1. The ends lost 10 bases at V and 1 base at J; junction bases unmatched: 4. The CDR3 sequence is 13 residues long. Per germline, CDR1 MNHEY and CDR2 SVGAGI. In nucleotides, the CDR3 is TGTGCCACATCCAGGGGGAGCAATCAGCCCCAGCATTTT. As protein: CATSRGSNQPQHF.

The V and J genes are TRBV6-5 and TRBJ2-7; 7 bases align to TRBD2. The CDR3 covers 13 residues. V lost 8 bases, J lost 2 bases, and 6 bases stayed unmatched. CDR1 and CDR2 (germline): MNHEY, SVGAGI. CDR3 bases: TGTGCCAGCTCCAGCGGGGCGACCTACGAGCAGTACTTC. Its translation: CASSSGATYEQYF.

This clone was recorded once. This chain joins TRBV4-1 and TRBJ2-1, with a weak D call TRBD2 (5 bases). CDR1 and CDR2 from the germline V gene are MGHRA and YSYEKL. V lost 0 bases and J 0 bases, leaving 21 bases between the germline ends. CDR3 size: 20 residues. CDR3 region: CASSQDDGFAGPSSYNEQFF. The CDR3 region has the DNA TGCGCCAGCAGCCAAGATGATGGCTTTGCGGGTCCGAGCTCCTACAATGAGCAGTTCTTC.

This clone came up once. An end of the junction differs from the germline gene, which may be a read error. This rearrangement joins TRBV3-1 (or the pseudogene TRBV3-2) to TRBJ2-1; D possibly uses TRBD1 or TRBD2 (5 bases each). Germline CDR1 LGHDT, CDR2 YNNKEL (reference sequence). The CDR3 runs 16 residues. As DNA, the CDR3 is TGTGCCAGCAGACAAGGGACCGGGTCCTCCTACAATGAGCAGTTCTTC. Its protein product is CASRQGTGSSYNEQFF.